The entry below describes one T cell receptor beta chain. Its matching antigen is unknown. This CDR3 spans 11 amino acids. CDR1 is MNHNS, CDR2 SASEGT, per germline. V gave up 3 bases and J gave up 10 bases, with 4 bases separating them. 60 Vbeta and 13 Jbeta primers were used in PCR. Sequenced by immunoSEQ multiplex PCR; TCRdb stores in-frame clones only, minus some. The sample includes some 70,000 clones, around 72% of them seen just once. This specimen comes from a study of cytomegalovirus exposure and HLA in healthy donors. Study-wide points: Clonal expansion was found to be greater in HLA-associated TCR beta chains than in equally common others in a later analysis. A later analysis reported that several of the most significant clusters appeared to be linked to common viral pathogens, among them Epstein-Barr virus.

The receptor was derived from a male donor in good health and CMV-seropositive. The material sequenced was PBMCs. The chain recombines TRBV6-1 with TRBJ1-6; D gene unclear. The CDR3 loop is CASSDRSPLHF. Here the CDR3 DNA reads TGTGCCAGCAGTGACAGATCACCCCTCCACTTT.